What follows are 6 T cell receptor beta chains derived from one specimen sequenced in a study of CD8+ T cells in alopecia areata. Isolated RNA was reverse transcribed into cDNA used as the sequencing template. The data were produced by immunoSEQ multiplex PCR, yet TCRdb's version contains in-frame clones alone and is incomplete. The table shows over 100,000 clones, with 49% occurring only once. The specimen was CD8+ T cells sorted from blood, collected at week 0. The receptors were sampled from a human donor with alopecia areata.

The chain couples TRBV9 to TRBJ2-5; D uncertain. CDR3 length: 14 amino acids. Germline V gene data show CDR1 as SGDLS and CDR2 as YYNGEE. Deletions cut 0 bases from V and 5 bases from J, with 11 bases between. CDR3 bases: TGTGCCAGCAGCGTAGCAGAGAGTCAGGAGACCCAGTACTTC. This sequence encodes CASSVAESQETQYF.

The genes are TRBV29-1 and TRBJ2-7; the D gene is possibly TRBD1 (6 bases). Germline CDR1 reads SQVTM; CDR2 reads ANQGSEA. Trimming removed 5 bases at V and 0 bases at J, with 11 bases between. This CDR3 has 13 amino acids. The CDR3 region is CSVRDIVSYEQYF. The CDR3 DNA reads as TGCAGCGTTCGGGACATAGTCTCCTACGAGCAGTACTTC.

J is TRBJ2-1 and V is TRBV30; D ambiguous. CDR1 and CDR2 (germline): GTSNPN, SVGIG (reference sequence). With 5 bases removed from V and 0 bases from J, the gap between germline ends came to 8 bases. The CDR3 is made up of 13 amino acids. The CDR3 region is CAWSSSSYNEQFF. The CDR3 nucleotides are TGTGCCTGGTCAAGCAGCTCCTACAATGAGCAGTTCTTC.

In this sample, this clone turned up a few times. The V and J genes are TRBV5-6 and TRBJ2-1; D is possibly TRBD1 (6 bases). Germline V gene data show CDR1 as SGHDT and CDR2 as YYEEEE. The V end was cut by 0 bases, the J end by 8 bases, with 12 bases between. CDR3 length: 14 amino acids. This chain's CDR3 is CASSLGRRGHEQFF. The CDR3 DNA is TGTGCCAGCAGCTTGGGGCGCAGGGGTCATGAGCAGTTCTTC.

V gene TRBV4-1 combines with J gene TRBJ1-6; 10 bases align to TRBD1. Germline V gene sequence: CDR1 MGHRA, CDR2 YSYEKL. V shed 0 bases and J 7 bases; nucleotides not matched to a gene: 3. The CDR3 totals 16 residues. In DNA form, the CDR3 reads TGCGCCAGCAGCCAAGAACCGGGACAGGGGAATTCACCCCTCCACTTT. Protein sequence: CASSQEPGQGNSPLHF.

This clone was recorded a few times. V gene TRBV10-3 combines with J gene TRBJ1-1; TRBD1 aligns across 7 bases. Germline V lookup: CDR1 ENHRY, CDR2 SYGVKD. With 3 bases clipped from V and 3 bases from J, the junction kept 7 bases outside the gene matches. CDR3 size: 15 residues. CDR3 sequence: CAISDGTDPYTEAFF. The CDR3 bases are TGTGCCATCAGTGACGGGACAGACCCTTACACTGAAGCTTTCTTT.